This T cell receptor (beta chain) was found in a study of CD8+ T cells in alopecia areata. In the study overall: Treated patients swallowed 5 to 10 mg of oral tofacitinib twice daily. The tofacitinib course ran for 6 to 18 months and was followed by 6 months off drug.

Researchers picked out CD4+ and CD8+ T cells from PBMCs by sorting. The sequencing template was cDNA reverse transcribed from extracted RNA. The protocol was immunoSEQ multiplex PCR, while the TCRdb copy is restricted to in-frame clones and leaves out a portion. The top ten hold approximately 15% of the sample, which has around 160,000 clones, about 90% seen once. Trimming took 3 bases from V and 4 from J, leaving 10 bases between them. This CDR3 has 13 residues. Germline V gene lookup returns CDR1 SGHTS and CDR2 YDEGEE. The receptor's source is a human donor with alopecia areata. This material consisted of CD8+ T cells sorted from blood, taken at week 0. The V gene is TRBV5-8, the J gene TRBJ1-1; the D gene is possibly TRBD1 (6 bases). In DNA form, the CDR3 reads TGTGCCAGCAGCTGGGGGGCGGCCACTGAAGCTTTCTTT. Its protein is CASSWGAATEAFF.